This T cell receptor beta chain derives from a study of Ad26.COV2.S vaccination and SARS-CoV-2 variants. Study summary: Administration of Ad26.COV2.S was intramuscular, either once or twice 56 days apart.

General study points: Researchers reported similar non-spike TCR breadth in vaccine and placebo recipients.

Germline V gene lookup returns CDR1 GTSNPN and CDR2 SVGIG (reference sequence). This CDR3 spans 11 amino acids. Documented treatment: some 20 received Ad26.COV2.S at low or high dose, single or two shots; 5 received placebo; per-sample allocation not given. Sampling took place 63 days after the first vaccine or placebo injection. The shot given was an Ad26 vector that makes Wuhan-strain SARS-CoV-2 spike. Data came from immunoSEQ multiplex PCR; TCRdb stores just in-frame clones and leaves some out. Of roughly 320,000 clones listed, 87% were seen once; the top ten hold roughly 3.1%. As for this clone: Its antigen is unidentified.

The sequence was collected from a person between 18 and 65 years old who received the Ad26.COV2.S COVID-19 vaccine or a placebo. The chain couples TRBV30 to TRBJ1-6, with TRBD1 as a possible D gene (5 bases). The sequencing here drew on peripheral blood, taken in a trial of Ad26.COV2.S vaccine versus placebo. Here the CDR3 reads CAEGFNSPLHF. CDR3 nucleotide sequence: TGTGCTGAGGGGTTTAATTCACCCCTCCACTTT.